These 28 T cell receptor beta chains were sequenced from one sample in a study of beta chain features in type 1 diabetes (dated by TCRdb to 2016 to 2019). The paper as a whole reports these results and caveats: Type 1 diabetes patients showed a moderate but significant shortening of TCRB CDR3 length in all four CD4+ subsets.

The antigens for these receptors are not known. Receptor amplification or capture employed the immunoSEQ multiplex PCR assay. The High Capacity cDNA Reverse Transcription Kit was used to reverse transcribe all of the isolated RNA, meaning that expressed TCRB transcripts were what got sequenced. TCRdb took this table from immuneACCESS and kept in-frame rearrangements with V and J called. Such tables lack part of the clones; where checked against another copy, unresolved V genes explain under half of the gap, and the rest is unexplained. The sample table contains a few hundred thousand clones; only one count was recorded for 24% of them. The top ten constitute about 0.012% of the sample. The sample taken for sequencing was naive CD4+ T cells from blood. The sample's cell subset or site label, decoded: true naive CD4+ T cells. The source of these receptors is a woman in her 30s with type 1 diabetes.

The rearrangement joins TRBV9 to TRBJ2-1; 7 nucleotides agree with TRBD2. The germline CDR1 and CDR2 sequences are SGDLS and YYNGEE. The ends lost 3 bases at V and 4 bases at J; junction bases unmatched: 4. The CDR3 extends over 14 amino acids. The CDR3 loop is CASSAGTMYNEQFF. The CDR3 coding sequence is TGTGCCAGCAGCGCCGGGACTATGTACAATGAGCAGTTCTTC.

This clone turned up a few times. The CDR3 DNA is TGCGCCAGCAGCTACGGGACAGGGCAATACGAGCAGTACTTC. Translation: CASSYGTGQYEQYF. The rearrangement uses TRBV5-1 and TRBJ2-7; 9 bases are shared with TRBD1. The CDR3 extends over 14 amino acids. Trimming removed 3 bases from V and 4 bases from J; junction bases left unmatched: 5. Germline CDR1 is SGHRS and CDR2 is YFSETQ.

The chain couples TRBV7-9 to TRBJ2-3; TRBD2 agrees at 7 bases. CDR1 is SEHNR and CDR2 is FQNEAQ in the germline V gene (reference sequence). The V segment lost 5 bases and the J segment 5 bases; nucleotides outside the gene matches: 10. The CDR3 consists of 15 residues. CDR3 in DNA: TGTGCCAGCAGCGATATTGCGGGAGCGGGAGATACGCAGTATTTT. Protein sequence: CASSDIAGAGDTQYF. Full variable domain (outside the CDR3, taken from reference TRBV7-9 and TRBJ2-3): DTGVSQNPRHKITKRGQNVTFRCDPISEHNRLYWYRQTLGQGPEFLTYFQNEAQLEKSRLLSDRFSAERPKGSFSTLEIQRTEQGDSAMYLCASSDIAGAGDTQYFGPGTRLTVL.

This clone has only a few counts. The J gene is TRBJ2-1, the V gene TRBV20-1; D gene ambiguous. The V end was cut by 4 bases, the J end by 8 bases, with 9 bases between. Per germline, CDR1 DFQATT and CDR2 SNEGSKA (reference sequence). CDR3 length: 11 residues. The CDR3, as DNA: TGCAGTGCTACGACTCTCTATGAGCAGTTCTTC. Amino acids: CSATTLYEQFF.

This chain joins TRBV4-1 and TRBJ2-2; the match to TRBD2 covers 14 bases. Germline CDR1 MGHRA, CDR2 YSYEKL. V lost 0 bases and J lost 7; bases outside the gene matches: 4. This CDR3 region has 17 residues. In nucleotides, the CDR3 is TGCGCCAGCAGCCAAGAAGGGACTAGCGGGAGTGGCGGGGAGCTGTTTTTT. This gives the protein CASSQEGTSGSGGELFF.

The rearrangement links TRBV9 to TRBJ1-5; TRBD1 might be the D (6 bases). Germline V CDR1 and CDR2: SGDLS, YYNGEE. The germline V and J ends were trimmed by 4 bases and 1 base, with 12 bases remaining between them. The CDR3 extends over 15 amino acids. The DNA of the CDR3 is TGTGCCAGCAGCTATACCGGGACAAGCAATCAGCCCCAGCATTTT. Translation: CASSYTGTSNQPQHF.

This clone was picked up a small number of times. CDR3 residues: CASSVKDGDTGELFF. The CDR3 DNA sequence: TGTGCCAGCTCGGTAAAGGACGGGGACACCGGGGAGCTGTTTTTT. J is TRBJ2-2 and V is TRBV18, with TRBD2 as a possible D gene (5 bases). The CDR3 length is 15 residues. Trimming shortened V by 6 bases and J by 3 bases, and 14 bases separated the two germline ends. CDR1 KGHSH and CDR2 LQKENI come from the germline V gene. Full variable domain (remainder filled in from reference TRBV18 and TRBJ2-2): NAGVMQNPRHLVRRRGQEARLRCSPMKGHSHVYWYRQLPEEGLKFMVYLQKENIIDESGMPKERFSAEFPKEGPSILRIQQVVRGDSAAYFCASSVKDGDTGELFFGEGSRLTVL.

The chain recombines TRBV29-1 with TRBJ1-2, with 8 bases that match TRBD1. V lost 4 bases, J lost 4 bases, and 5 bases stayed unmatched. CDR1 and CDR2 from the germline V gene are SQVTM and ANQGSEA. The CDR3 has 13 residues. The CDR3 DNA follows: TGCAGCGTTGGTACTGGACAGGGCTATGGCTACACCTTC. It specifies CSVGTGQGYGYTF.

This clone was seen a handful of times. The genes are TRBV18 and TRBJ2-1; 11 positions match TRBD2. The CDR3 spans 17 residues. Germline V gene data show CDR1 as KGHSH and CDR2 as LQKENI. J was trimmed by 3 bases and V by 3 bases; bases with no gene match: 7. This chain's CDR3 is CASSPELAGVSYNEQFF. The DNA for the CDR3 is TGTGCCAGCTCACCTGAACTAGCGGGAGTGAGCTACAATGAGCAGTTCTTC.

The V call is TRBV7-8, the J call TRBJ2-7, with 8 bases fitting TRBD1. J lost 4 bases, V lost 5 bases, and 10 bases had no gene match. Germline loops: CDR1 SGHVS, CDR2 FQNEAQ. The CDR3 extends over 15 amino acids. The CDR3 bases are TGTGCCAGCAGCCCTGCGACAGGGGACTTTTACGAGCAGTACTTC. This gives the protein CASSPATGDFYEQYF.

The CDR3 DNA reads TGTGCCAGCAGGCAAAGGGGGGACAGTCGCAATGAGCAGTTCTTC. As protein: CASRQRGDSRNEQFF. V and J are TRBV7-2 and TRBJ2-1; D might be TRBD1 (7 bases). The V end lost 6 bases, the J end lost 6 bases, and 18 bases lay between the germline ends. Germline CDR1 SGHTA, CDR2 FQGNSA. This CDR3 has 15 residues.

This rearrangement joins TRBV30 to TRBJ1-1, with no clear D. Deletions cut 5 bases from V and 4 bases from J, with 17 bases between. CDR1 GTSNPN and CDR2 SVGIG come from the germline V gene (reference sequence). This CDR3 contains 14 residues. CDR3 DNA sequence: TGTGCCTGGTCGGGTGCCTCGAGTGTCACTGAAGCTTTCTTT. It codes for CAWSGASSVTEAFF.

The rearrangement links TRBV15 to TRBJ2-4, with D tentatively TRBD1 (6 bases). The CDR3 spans 16 residues. The V end lost 3 bases, the J end lost 7 bases, and 19 bases lay between the germline ends. Germline CDR1 LNHNV, CDR2 YYDKDF (reference sequence). The CDR3 is CATSSPQGNIRNIQYF. The CDR3 DNA reads as TGTGCCACCAGCAGCCCGCAGGGGAATATTAGGAACATTCAGTACTTC.

This clone was seen only a few times. The CDR3: CASTGGASDTQYF. CDR3 coding DNA: TGTGCCTCGACAGGGGGCGCATCAGATACGCAGTATTTT. The chain couples TRBV4-2 to TRBJ2-3; 10 nucleotides line up with TRBD1. With 11 bases clipped from V and 4 bases from J, the junction kept 6 bases outside the gene matches. Germline values: CDR1 LGHNA, CDR2 YNFKEQ. The CDR3 runs 13 residues.

This chain joins TRBV29-1 and TRBJ2-5, with 8 bases lining up with TRBD2. Germline CDR1 is SQVTM and CDR2 is ANQGSEA. J was trimmed by 4 bases and V by 1 base; bases with no gene match: 5. This CDR3 spans 14 amino acids. The CDR3 region is CSVEAGGPGETQYF. The CDR3 DNA sequence: TGCAGCGTTGAAGCGGGAGGGCCGGGAGAGACCCAGTACTTC.

The chain has TRBV11-1 and TRBJ2-7, with a weak D call TRBD1 (5 bases). Germline CDR1 SGHAT, CDR2 FQDESV (reference sequence). This CDR3 region has 13 residues. V was shortened by 1 base and J by 3 bases, with 7 bases between the two germline ends. This CDR3 is CASSLDRNYEQYF. Here the CDR3 DNA reads TGTGCCAGCAGCTTAGACAGGAACTACGAGCAGTACTTC.

This clone occurred a few times. This chain links TRBV19 with TRBJ1-5, with D perhaps matching TRBD1 (5 bases). With 4 bases removed from V and 9 bases from J, the gap between germline ends came to 7 bases. Germline loops: CDR1 LNHDA, CDR2 SQIVND (reference sequence). The CDR3 spans 11 residues. The CDR3 reads CASSTGRPQHF. The DNA for the CDR3 is TGTGCCAGTAGTACAGGGCGGCCCCAGCATTTT.

The rearrangement links TRBV4-2 to TRBJ2-5; D unclear. Germline V lookup: CDR1 LGHNA, CDR2 YNFKEQ. The CDR3 consists of 17 residues. Trimming shortened V by 5 bases and J by 0 bases, and 19 bases separated the two germline ends. The CDR3, as DNA: TGTGCCAGCAGCTCATCCTCCCCGAGTCCGTACCAAGAGACCCAGTACTTC. It encodes CASSSSSPSPYQETQYF.

Notes on this clone: The junction differs from germline at one of its ends, possibly a read error. The V and J genes are TRBV6-6 and TRBJ2-7; no clear D gene. CDR1 MNHNY and CDR2 SVGAGI come from the germline V gene (reference sequence). This CDR3 is built from 11 residues. CDR3 region: CASSYSDEQYF. The CDR3 bases are TGTGCCAGCAGTTACTCCGACGAGCAGTACTTC.

The chain joins TRBV2 to TRBJ2-7; 7 bases align to TRBD1. Germline trimming cut 6 bases from V and 3 bases from J; bases unmatched to any gene: 2. The CDR3 is made up of 12 amino acids. Germline CDR1 is SNHLY and CDR2 is FYNNEI. This chain's CDR3 is CASRGQSYEQYF. Here the CDR3 DNA reads TGTGCCAGCAGGGGACAGAGCTACGAGCAGTACTTC.

This clone was seen a handful of times. J is TRBJ1-5 and V is TRBV30; 7 nucleotides match TRBD1. This CDR3 is 13 amino acids long. Germline CDR1 and CDR2: GTSNPN and SVGIG (reference sequence). J lost 0 bases, V lost 5 bases, and 1 base had no gene match. The CDR3 sequence is CAWGTDSNQPQHF. CDR3 in DNA: TGTGCCTGGGGGACAGATAGCAATCAGCCCCAGCATTTT.

The chain couples TRBV7-9 to TRBJ2-7; 10 bases map to TRBD2. The length of the CDR3 is 14 residues. J gave up 1 base and V 5 bases, and 2 bases lay outside the gene matches. CDR1 and CDR2 from the germline V gene are SEHNR and FQNEAQ (reference sequence). CDR3 nucleotide sequence: TGTGCCAGCAGCCTACTAGCGGGGTCCTACGAGCAGTACTTC. Its protein is CASSLLAGSYEQYF. Drawing the rest from reference TRBV7-9 and TRBJ2-7, the complete variable domain is DTGVSQNPRHKITKRGQNVTFRCDPISEHNRLYWYRQTLGQGPEFLTYFQNEAQLEKSRLLSDRFSAERPKGSFSTLEIQRTEQGDSAMYLCASSLLAGSYEQYFGPGTRLTVT.

This clone has just a few counts. The chain joins TRBV28 to TRBJ2-3; 10 nucleotides match TRBD2. Per the germline V gene, CDR1 is MDHEN and CDR2 is SYDVKM. V shed 6 bases and J 4 bases; nucleotides not matched to a gene: 10. The length of the CDR3 is 16 residues. CDR3 bases: TGTGCCAGCAGCTCCGCTAGCGGGAGCCCAGCAGATACGCAGTATTTT. As protein: CASSSASGSPADTQYF.

The rearrangement joins TRBV13 to TRBJ2-6; no definite D call. There are 15 residues in the CDR3. In germline, CDR1 is PRHDT, CDR2 FYEKMQ (reference sequence). The V end was cut by 2 bases, the J end by 4 bases, with 9 bases between. The CDR3 DNA is TGTGCCAGCAGCTTACGCTCAAGCGGGGCCAACGTCCTGACTTTC. The encoded protein is CASSLRSSGANVLTF.

The V call is TRBV7-3, the J call TRBJ2-7, with 7 bases matching TRBD2. After removal of 1 base from V and 2 bases from J, the junction contained 5 bases not matched to a gene. CDR3 length: 15 amino acids. Germline V lookup: CDR1 SGHTA, CDR2 FQGTGA. The CDR3 is CASSLNGGGTYEQYF. CDR3 nucleotide sequence: TGTGCCAGCAGCTTAAATGGCGGGGGAACCTACGAGCAGTACTTC.

The V call is TRBV28, the J call TRBJ1-2; D unresolved. Germline CDR1 reads MDHEN; CDR2 reads SYDVKM. This CDR3 contains 14 residues. V was pared by 6 bases and J by 4 bases, with 15 bases between. CDR3 amino acids: CASRGSGGIYGYTF. DNA for the CDR3: TGTGCCAGCAGAGGGTCGGGAGGGATCTATGGCTACACCTTC.

The rearrangement uses TRBV18 and TRBJ1-1; tentative D call: TRBD1 (5 bases). The CDR3 is 13 amino acids. Per the germline V gene, CDR1 is KGHSH and CDR2 is LQKENI. V lost 3 bases to trimming and J lost 5 bases, with 10 bases between them. The CDR3: CASSPGGMTEAFF. The DNA of the CDR3 is TGTGCCAGCTCACCCGGGGGGATGACTGAAGCTTTCTTT.

This clone occurred a few times. The V gene is TRBV5-4, the J gene TRBJ1-1; 8 bases line up with TRBD1. The CDR3 contains 17 residues. V was pared by 3 bases and J by 5 bases, with 15 bases of the junction left unmatched. Per the germline V gene, CDR1 is SGHNT and CDR2 is YYREEE (reference sequence). Written as DNA, the CDR3 is TGTGCCAGCAGCTGGAAGCAAGGGACAGGACTTTTGACTGAAGCTTTCTTT. Translated, it gives CASSWKQGTGLLTEAFF.